This T cell receptor beta chain was retrieved from a study of STAT5B mutations in CD4+ large granular lymphocyte leukemia. Controls came from buffy coats of healthy blood donors. CDR3 length: 16 amino acids. V was trimmed by 2 bases and J by 4 bases, leaving 16 bases between them. Germline lookup yields CDR1 SGHNT and CDR2 YYREEE (reference sequence). Regarding this clone: The antigen remains undetermined.

Profiling relied on immunoSEQ multiplex PCR, and the TCRdb table lists in-frame clones only, not all of them. The repertoire holds roughly 34,000 clones, with about 80% as singletons. Overall study findings and caveats: Without putative leukemic clones, patient CD4-sorted repertoires remained more clonal than healthy CD4+ repertoires. No patients shared main leukemic clonotypes, though roughly 25% appeared at low frequency elsewhere.

The TCR sequence derives from a human donor in good health. The sequencing input was CD4+ T cells from blood buffy coats. This chain links TRBV5-4 with TRBJ1-3, with a weak D call TRBD1 (6 bases). DNA for the CDR3: TGTGCCAGCAGCTTAGGCAGGGGCGCGTTGGGAAACACCATATATTTT. This sequence encodes CASSLGRGALGNTIYF. The entire variable domain, with the rest obtained from reference TRBV5-4 and TRBJ1-3, is as follows: ETGVTQSPTHLIKTRGQQVTLRCSSQSGHNTVSWYQQALGQGPQFIFQYYREEENGRGNFPPRFSGLQFPNYSSELNVNALELDDSALYLCASSLGRGALGNTIYFGEGSWLTVV.